The 26 T cell receptor beta chains listed next were all sequenced from one sample in a study of T cells in Graves' hyperthyroidism and ophthalmopathy (dated by TCRdb to the late 2010s). The library was prepared using multiplex PCR. The sample was run on an Illumina HiSeq 2000. The TCR beta CDR3 regions were amplified from RNA transcripts. The first round of RT-PCR for the TCR CDR3 was performed with the HTBI primer set and the Qiagen OneStep RT-PCR kit. The public reads were reanalyzed by TCRdb: fastp trimming at Q25, MiXCR alignment, in-frame beta chains only. Rows merge per CDR3 protein into single entries with the most common DNA and genes. This sample has about 760,000 distinct CDR3 sequences in its table, and just over 35% of those were observed once. Around 32% of the sample is taken by the ten largest. Sequenced material: blood. All receptors derive from a woman aged 40 to 49 with Graves' hyperthyroidism.

This clonotype came up a few times. The chain combines TRBV19 with TRBJ1-5; D gene ambiguous. Germline CDR1 LNHDA, CDR2 SQIVND (reference sequence). CDR3 size: 12 residues. Trimming took 8 bases from V and 3 from J, leaving 8 bases between them. The CDR3 is CASEGANQPQHF. The CDR3, as DNA: TGTGCCAGTGAGGGCGCCAATCAGCCCCAGCATTTT.

The gene calls are TRBV10-3 and TRBJ2-5; D may be TRBD1 (7 bases). This CDR3 spans 16 amino acids. Per germline, CDR1 ENHRY and CDR2 SYGVKD. Trimming took 2 bases from V and 1 from J, leaving 14 bases between them. CDR3 protein: CAISELDREVQETQYF. The CDR3 bases are TGTGCCATCAGTGAGCTAGACAGGGAGGTCCAAGAGACCCAGTACTTC.

This clonotype was seen ten or more times. The gene calls are TRBV2 and TRBJ1-2, with 10 positions matching TRBD1. The germline CDR1 and CDR2 sequences are SNHLY and FYNNEI. J lost 7 bases, V lost 4 bases, and 3 bases had no gene match. The CDR3 sequence is 13 residues long. CDR3 residues: CASSGTGGGGYTF. Written as DNA, the CDR3 is TGTGCCAGCAGTGGGACAGGGGGTGGTGGCTACACCTTC.

The count of this clonotype is one. This may arise from a read error, as a much more abundant clone is one base away. The gene calls are TRBV2 and TRBJ1-2; TRBD1 is a possible D gene (5 bases). Per the germline V gene, CDR1 is SNHLY and CDR2 is FYNNEI. The CDR3 contains 12 residues. V lost 6 bases and J 8 bases, leaving 13 bases between the germline ends. The DNA for the CDR3 is TGTGCCAGCAGAGTGGGGGATATAGGCTACACCTTC. Residues: CASRVGDIGYTF.

This clonotype was seen ten or more times. V gene TRBV19 combines with J gene TRBJ2-7, with TRBD2 identical over 9 bases. V lost 6 bases and J lost 0; bases outside the gene matches: 6. The CDR3 is made up of 15 amino acids. Germline loops: CDR1 LNHDA, CDR2 SQIVND (reference sequence). The CDR3 loop reads CASRGGLASSYEQYF. The CDR3 coding sequence is TGTGCCAGTAGGGGGGGACTAGCAAGCTCCTACGAGCAGTACTTC.

In this sample, this clonotype turned up many times. The genes are TRBV29-1 and TRBJ1-1, with unresolved D. CDR1 SQVTM and CDR2 ANQGSEA come from the germline V gene. The CDR3 totals 11 residues. Trimming removed 6 bases at V and 3 bases at J, with 8 bases between. The CDR3 here is CSVNTYTEAFF. The DNA for the CDR3 is TGCAGCGTCAACACTTACACTGAAGCTTTCTTT.

This clonotype was seen ten or more times. The gene calls are TRBV2 and TRBJ1-6; 9 nucleotides line up with TRBD1. V trimming: 4 bases; J trimming: 8 bases; junction bases outside the gene matches: 6. The CDR3 loop spans 15 amino acids. Germline CDR1 SNHLY, CDR2 FYNNEI. CDR3 sequence: CASSGQTGGYSPLHF. CDR3 coding DNA: TGTGCCAGCAGTGGACAAACAGGGGGCTATTCACCCCTCCACTTT.

Note on this clonotype: The CDR3 end shows no conserved phenylalanine or tryptophan, and so a read error is likely. The chain has TRBV29-1 and TRBJ1-1, with D unresolved. The CDR3 spans 13 residues. The germline V gene has CDR1 SQVTM and CDR2 ANQGSEA. CDR3 region: CCVGSRVSDEAFS. CDR3 coding DNA: TGCTGCGTTGGCTCGAGGGTTTCGGATGAAGCTTTCTCT.

Comments on this clonotype: A single base separates this from a much larger clone, so it may be a read error. The chain employs TRBV7-9 and TRBJ1-4, with 9 bases lining up with TRBD1. Germline V gives CDR1 SEHNR, CDR2 FQNEAQ (reference sequence). This CDR3 region has 16 residues. This CDR3 reads CASSSGNRGPGEKPFF. The DNA of the CDR3 is TGTGCCAGCAGCTCCGGGAACAGGGGGCCGGGTGAAAAACCGTTTTTT. The full variable domain, its missing parts supplied by reference TRBV7-9 and TRBJ1-4, is DTGVSQNPRHKITKRGQNVTFRCDPISEHNRLYWYRQTLGQGPEFLTYFQNEAQLEKSRLLSDRFSAERPKGSFSTLEIQRTEQGDSAMYLCASSSGNRGPGEKPFFGSGTQLSVL.

This clonotype occurred once. This chain connects TRBV4-2 to TRBJ2-3, with TRBD2 identical over 13 bases. After removal of 4 bases from V and 3 bases from J, the junction contained 4 bases not matched to a gene. This CDR3 has 16 amino acids. From germline, CDR1 is LGHNA and CDR2 YNFKEQ. The CDR3: CASSPRTSGGTDTQYF. CDR3 nucleotide sequence: TGTGCCAGCAGCCCACGGACTAGCGGGGGTACAGATACGCAGTATTTT.

V usage is TRBV7-9 and J usage is TRBJ1-1; no clear D gene. This CDR3 has 15 amino acids. Germline V gene data show CDR1 as SEHNR and CDR2 as FQNEAQ (reference sequence). With 4 bases removed from V and 1 base from J, the gap between germline ends came to 13 bases. CDR3 loop: CASSYYTGGNTEAFF. As DNA, the CDR3 is TGTGCCAGCAGCTATTATACGGGCGGGAACACTGAAGCTTTCTTT.

This clonotype was counted between two and nine times. A much larger clone lies a single base off, so this may be a read error. The missing conserved phenylalanine or tryptophan at the end of this CDR3 makes a read error likely. This sequence joins TRBV7-2 and TRBJ1-1; D remains unclear. CDR1 and CDR2 from the germline V gene are SGHTA and FQGNSA. The CDR3 extends over 14 amino acids. Trimming pared 5 bases from V and 0 bases from J, leaving 10 bases between. As DNA, the CDR3 is TGTGCCAGCAGCCCGAGTTCAATGAACACTGAAGCTTTCCTT. Translating gives CASSPSSMNTEAFL.

This chain uses TRBV20-1 with TRBJ1-5, with TRBD1 as a possible D gene (6 bases). CDR1 DFQATT and CDR2 SNEGSKA come from the germline V gene (reference sequence). The CDR3 is 16 residues long. V lost 3 bases to trimming and J lost 2 bases, with 17 bases between them. The chain's CDR3 is CSASKGDREGNQPQHF. The CDR3, as DNA: TGCAGTGCTAGTAAGGGGGACCGGGAGGGCAATCAGCCCCAGCATTTT.

As regards this clonotype: A much larger clone lies a single base off, so this may be a read error. The chain joins TRBV29-1 to TRBJ2-2; no clear D. This CDR3 is 12 amino acids long. Germline V gene sequence: CDR1 SQVTM, CDR2 ANQGSEA. This chain's CDR3 is CSVVGNSGELFF. The CDR3 nucleotides read TGCAGCGTTGTTGGGAACAGCGGGGAGCTGTTTTTT.

Note on this clonotype: It may be a read error: a sequence one base away is much more abundant. This chain uses TRBV2 with TRBJ2-7; a weak D match, TRBD2 (6 bases). This CDR3 is built from 13 residues. The ends were cut back, 7 bases at V and 9 bases at J, with 19 bases in the middle. Germline V gives CDR1 SNHLY, CDR2 FYNNEI. The DNA for the CDR3 is TGTGCCAGCAACGAGCGGGCACCCCCCGGGCAGTACTTC. Translation gives CASNERAPPGQYF.

This clonotype was seen a handful of times. The chain joins TRBV12-3 or TRBV12-4 to TRBJ1-1, with 7 nucleotides matching TRBD1. This CDR3 has 15 amino acids. V was pared by 8 bases and J by 3 bases, with 12 bases of the junction left unmatched. The CDR3 protein is CASQHTTGEHTEAFF. DNA of the CDR3: TGTGCCAGCCAACACACCACAGGGGAGCACACTGAAGCTTTCTTT.

This clonotype was observed a handful of times. The chain couples TRBV15 to TRBJ2-2, with D unresolved. The length of the CDR3 is 13 residues. Trimming took off 0 bases at V and 6 bases at J, with 5 bases between the two ends. The V gene's germline CDR1 is LNHNV and CDR2 YYDKDF (reference sequence). DNA of the CDR3: TGTGCCACCAGCAGAGAGTTGGCCGGGGAGCTGTTTTTT. Translated: CATSRELAGELFF. Supplemented by reference TRBV15 and TRBJ2-2, the full variable domain reads DAMVIQNPRYQVTQFGKPVTLSCSQTLNHNVMYWYQQKSSQAPKLLFHYYDKDFNNEADTPDNFQSRRPNTSFCFLDIRSPGLGDTAMYLCATSRELAGELFFGEGSRLTVL.

This clonotype was seen ten or more times. This chain joins TRBV29-1 and TRBJ1-2; D is unresolved. The V and J ends lost 4 bases and 5 bases respectively, with 23 bases between them. CDR1 and CDR2 (germline): SQVTM, ANQGSEA. The CDR3 contains 16 residues. Written as DNA, the CDR3 is TGCAGCGTTGCCCCTCAATGGACGGAAGCCCCTTATGGCTACACCTTC. It yields the protein CSVAPQWTEAPYGYTF. The full variable domain, completed using reference TRBV29-1 and TRBJ1-2, is SAVISQKPSRDICQRGTSLTIQCQVDSQVTMMFWYRQQPGQSLTLIATANQGSEATYESGFVIDKFPISRPNLTFSTLTVSNMSPEDSSIYLCSVAPQWTEAPYGYTFGSGTRLTVV.

This clonotype has only a few counts. The V call is TRBV2, the J call TRBJ1-1, with no clear D. The CDR3 runs to 14 residues. V was cut by 8 bases and J by 4 bases, with 17 bases left in between. Germline CDR1 SNHLY, CDR2 FYNNEI. The DNA of the CDR3 is TGTGCCAGCTCACCAAGGGCAGTGGGCACTGAAGCTTTCTTT. Translating it yields CASSPRAVGTEAFF.

This chain connects TRBV29-1 to TRBJ2-5; TRBD1 matches at 10 bases. The CDR3 totals 14 residues. Germline V CDR1 and CDR2: SQVTM, ANQGSEA. J gave up 4 bases and V 4 bases, and 6 bases lay outside the gene matches. The CDR3 loop reads CSVVRDRGAETQYF. CDR3 DNA sequence: TGCAGCGTTGTGCGGGACAGGGGCGCAGAGACCCAGTACTTC.

Of note for this clonotype: One end of the junction fails to match germline, which may point to a read error. CDR3 in amino acids: CASSYSWRSGELFF. The CDR3 region has the DNA TGTGCCAGCAGTTACTCCTGGAGGAGCGGGGAGCTGTTTTTT. This chain links TRBV10-3 with TRBJ2-2; tentative D call: TRBD2 (5 bases). The germline V gene has CDR1 ENHRY and CDR2 SYGVKD. The CDR3 is 14 amino acids.

The chain employs TRBV5-1 and TRBJ1-4, with TRBD1 matching over 7 bases. CDR3 size: 17 residues. The V segment lost 4 bases and the J segment 8 bases; nucleotides outside the gene matches: 17. Germline V gene sequence: CDR1 SGHRS, CDR2 YFSETQ. The CDR3 sequence is CASSQRGGEGAPEKLFF. The CDR3 DNA follows: TGCGCCAGCAGCCAACGCGGAGGGGAGGGGGCCCCGGAAAAACTGTTTTTT.

Note on this clonotype: This may come from a read error, since a much larger clone is one base off. This chain uses TRBV7-2 with TRBJ2-7; D may be TRBD1 (6 bases). The length of the CDR3 is 15 residues. V lost 5 bases and J lost 3, with 17 bases in between. Germline CDR1 SGHTA, CDR2 FQGNSA. Here the CDR3 reads CASSPPRTGLYEQYF. The CDR3 nucleotides are TGTGCCAGCAGCCCGCCCCGCACAGGGCTCTACGAGCAGTACTTC.

The chain is built from TRBV6-6 and TRBJ1-3; 7 bases fit TRBD1. V was pared by 0 bases and J by 4 bases, with 6 bases of the junction left unmatched. Germline values: CDR1 MNHNY, CDR2 SVGAGI (reference sequence). CDR3 length equals 16 residues. CDR3 bases: TGTGCCAGCAGTTACTCTAGAACAGGGGTGGGAAACACCATATATTTT. Its translation is CASSYSRTGVGNTIYF.

This clonotype was counted only a few times. The chain carries TRBV7-2 and TRBJ1-2; TRBD1 aligns across 10 bases. V shed 3 bases and J 9 bases; nucleotides not matched to a gene: 7. Germline V gene sequence: CDR1 SGHTA, CDR2 FQGNSA. The CDR3 length is 14 residues. The CDR3 sequence is CASSLPDRGPSYTF. The CDR3 coding sequence is TGTGCCAGCAGCTTGCCCGACAGGGGGCCCAGCTACACCTTC.

With regard to this clonotype: Relative to the germline gene, one junction end is altered; a read error may explain this. The V and J genes are TRBV10-1 and TRBJ1-2, with D perhaps TRBD1 (5 bases). The CDR3 is 14 amino acids. Looked up from germline, CDR1 is WNHNN and CDR2 is SYGVQD (reference sequence). The CDR3 nucleotides read TGTGCCAGCAGTCGTCATGGGGGTGACTATGGCTACACCTTC. Residues: CASSRHGGDYGYTF.